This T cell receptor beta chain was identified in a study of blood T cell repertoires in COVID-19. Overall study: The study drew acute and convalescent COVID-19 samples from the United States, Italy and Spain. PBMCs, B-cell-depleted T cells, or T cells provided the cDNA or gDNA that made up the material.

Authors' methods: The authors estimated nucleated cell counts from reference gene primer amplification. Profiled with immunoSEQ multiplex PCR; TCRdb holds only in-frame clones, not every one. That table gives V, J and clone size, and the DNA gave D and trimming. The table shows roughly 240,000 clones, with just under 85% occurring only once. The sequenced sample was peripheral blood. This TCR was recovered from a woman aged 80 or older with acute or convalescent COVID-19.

The CDR3 DNA reads TGTGCCAGCAGCAGACTAGCGGGAAAGGTGAATGAGCAGTTCTTC. Translated, it gives CASSRLAGKVNEQFF. The chain is built from TRBV28 and TRBJ2-1; 11 bases are shared with TRBD2. Trimming removed 6 bases from V and 7 bases from J; junction bases left unmatched: 8. The CDR3 runs to 15 residues. Germline CDR1 MDHEN, CDR2 SYDVKM.